This T cell receptor (beta chain) was observed in a study of T-cell memory formation after mild COVID-19. Study background: Among the donors, TCR clusters were largely specific to each donor.

Germline CDR1 is SGHAT and CDR2 is FQNNGV. The V segment lost 8 bases and the J segment 4 bases; nucleotides outside the gene matches: 12. The CDR3 is 15 residues long. TCRdb analysed the 5' RACE reads with MiXCR anew, one entry per CDR3 protein. The profile covers roughly 340,000 distinct CDR3 sequences, with roughly 15% appearing a single time and 20% to 25% taken by the ten largest. Sequencing input: PBMCs or a T cell subset sorted from them (not recorded which). The sequence derives from a young man who had mild COVID-19 (a few samples of this study predate the infection). Cell type and time point are not known. This chain connects TRBV11-2 to TRBJ2-3; TRBD2 agrees at 7 bases. CDR3 DNA: TGTGCCAGCGGCCTAGCGGCCCGCGGATCAGATACGCAGTATTTT. Translated: CASGLAARGSDTQYF.